This TCR beta chain emerged from a study of beta chain features in type 1 diabetes. Turning to the study itself: Patient and healthy donor groups were alike in age, gender and cell yields. Study-wide results and limits: No resolution was reached here on whether HLA type influences TCRB rearrangement. Within patients, naive, central memory and Treg TCRB repertoires seemed more similar than within healthy donors.

The sample holds a few counts of this clone. Its antigen remains unidentified. The junction departs from the called germline gene at one end, perhaps through a read error. Germline CDR1 is GTSNPN and CDR2 is SVGIG (reference sequence). The CDR3 spans 11 residues. Isolated RNA was reverse transcribed in full, so expressed TCRB transcripts were sequenced. The assay was immunoSEQ multiplex PCR, and TCRdb's table has in-frame clones only and misses some. This table has 200,000 to 250,000 clones, 9.6% appearing once. Purity (above 95%) was reached by all sorted populations. This receptor was taken from a woman between 18 and 30 years old in good health. The specimen sequenced was naive CD4+ T cells from blood. The chain uses TRBV30 and TRBJ1-2; 7 bases map to TRBD1. The CDR3: CAWSSGTAHNF. CDR3 sequence (DNA): TGTGCCTGGAGTAGTGGGACAGCTCATAACTTC.